This T cell receptor beta chain was recorded in a study of shared clonotypes between healthy human individuals. Clones were sequenced by immunoSEQ multiplex PCR, and TCRdb holds only the in-frame ones, with some missing. The sample includes 400,000 to 600,000 clones, approximately 79% of them seen just once. In germline, CDR1 is SEHNR, CDR2 FQNEAQ (reference sequence). The CDR3 length is 14 residues. The V end lost 5 bases, the J end lost 3 bases, and 14 bases lay between the germline ends. This chain connects TRBV7-9 to TRBJ2-7; TRBD2 is a possible D gene (6 bases). Sequenced sample: PBMCs. The TCR sequence derives from a woman aged 40 to 55 in good health. Some clones in this sample may be carry-over from other donors' samples. The CDR3 reads CASSHPQGGYEQYF. In DNA form, the CDR3 reads TGTGCCAGCAGCCACCCGCAGGGAGGCTACGAGCAGTACTTC.